Below, 2 T cell receptor beta chains from the same sample are listed, as sequenced in a study of blood T cell repertoires in COVID-19. The repertoire was sequenced with immunoSEQ multiplex PCR; TCRdb's copy has only in-frame clones and lacks some. The sample contains under 300,000 clones, approximately 82% of which appear only once. The sequencing input was PBMCs or T cells enriched from blood (not recorded which). The receptor set was obtained from a man aged 40-50 years who had recovered from COVID-19.

This chain links TRBV2 with TRBJ1-2, with 8 nucleotides matching TRBD1. Trimming took 7 bases from V and 4 from J; bases not matched to a gene: 8. In germline, CDR1 is SNHLY, CDR2 FYNNEI. The CDR3 is 14 residues long. The CDR3 loop reads CASTRQGLVYGYTF. In nucleotides, the CDR3 is TGTGCCAGCACCCGACAGGGGCTCGTCTATGGCTACACCTTC.

The gene calls are TRBV5-1 and TRBJ2-2; 11 bases align to TRBD2. Germline V gene data show CDR1 as SGHRS and CDR2 as YFSETQ. This CDR3 has 18 amino acids. V trimming: 4 bases; J trimming: 3 bases; junction bases outside the gene matches: 11. CDR3 nucleotide sequence: TGCGCCAGCAGCCCCGGCGGGCTAGCGGGAGGAGACACCGGGGAGCTGTTTTTT. Its protein product is CASSPGGLAGGDTGELFF.